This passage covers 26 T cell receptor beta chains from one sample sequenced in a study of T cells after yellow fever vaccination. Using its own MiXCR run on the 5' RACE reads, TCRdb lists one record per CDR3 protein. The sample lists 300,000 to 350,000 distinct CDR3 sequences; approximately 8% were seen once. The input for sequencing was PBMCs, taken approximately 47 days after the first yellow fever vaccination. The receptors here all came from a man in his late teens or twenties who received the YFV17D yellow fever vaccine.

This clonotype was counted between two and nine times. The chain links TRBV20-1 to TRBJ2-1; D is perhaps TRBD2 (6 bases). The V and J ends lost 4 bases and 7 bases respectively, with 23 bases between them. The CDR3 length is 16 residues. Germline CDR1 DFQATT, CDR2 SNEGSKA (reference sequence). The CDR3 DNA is TGCAGTGCTACCCGTGCGGCCCCGGGACTTTCTAATGAGCAGTTCTTC. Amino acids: CSATRAAPGLSNEQFF.

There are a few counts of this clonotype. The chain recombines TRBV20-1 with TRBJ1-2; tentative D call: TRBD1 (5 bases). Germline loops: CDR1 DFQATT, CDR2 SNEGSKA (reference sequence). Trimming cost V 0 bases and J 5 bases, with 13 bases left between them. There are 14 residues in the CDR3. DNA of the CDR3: TGCAGTGCTAGAGATTCCCCAGGGTATTATGGCTACACCTTC. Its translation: CSARDSPGYYGYTF.

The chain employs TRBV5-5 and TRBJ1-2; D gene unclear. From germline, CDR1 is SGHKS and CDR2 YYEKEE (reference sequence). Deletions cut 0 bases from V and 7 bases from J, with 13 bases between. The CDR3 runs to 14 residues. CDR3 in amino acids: CASSLGRVSGGYTF. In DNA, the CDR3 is TGTGCCAGCAGCTTGGGAAGGGTATCAGGTGGCTACACCTTC. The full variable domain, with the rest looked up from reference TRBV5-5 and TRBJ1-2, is DAGVTQSPTHLIKTRGQQVTLRCSPISGHKSVSWYQQVLGQGPQFIFQYYEKEERGRGNFPDRFSARQFPNYSSELNVNALLLGDSALYLCASSLGRVSGGYTFGSGTRLTVV.

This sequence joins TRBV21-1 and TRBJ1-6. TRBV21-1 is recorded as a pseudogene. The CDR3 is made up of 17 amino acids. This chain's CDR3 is CASTKYRAGLYNSPLHF. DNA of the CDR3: TGTGCCAGCACCAAGTATCGGGCAGGGCTATATAATTCACCCCTCCACTTT.

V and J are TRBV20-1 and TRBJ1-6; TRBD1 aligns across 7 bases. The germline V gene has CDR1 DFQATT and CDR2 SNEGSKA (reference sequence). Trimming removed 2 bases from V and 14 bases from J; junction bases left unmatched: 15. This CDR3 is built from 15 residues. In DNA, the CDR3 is TGCAGTGCTAGACCCCGACGGACAGGCCTAACATCCCTCCACTTT. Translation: CSARPRRTGLTSLHF.

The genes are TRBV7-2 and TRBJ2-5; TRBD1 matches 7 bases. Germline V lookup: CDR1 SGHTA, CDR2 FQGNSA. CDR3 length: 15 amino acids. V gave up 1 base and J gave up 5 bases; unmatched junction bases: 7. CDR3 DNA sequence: TGTGCCAGCAGCTTAGAGGGGGCTGCCTTGGAGACCCAGTACTTC. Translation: CASSLEGAALETQYF.

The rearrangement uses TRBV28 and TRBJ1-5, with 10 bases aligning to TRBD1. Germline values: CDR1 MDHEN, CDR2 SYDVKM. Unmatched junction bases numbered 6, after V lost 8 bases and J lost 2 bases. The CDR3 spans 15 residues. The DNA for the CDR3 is TGTGCCAGCTGCCGACAGGGGGCGGGCAATCAGCCCCAGCATTTT. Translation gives CASCRQGAGNQPQHF.

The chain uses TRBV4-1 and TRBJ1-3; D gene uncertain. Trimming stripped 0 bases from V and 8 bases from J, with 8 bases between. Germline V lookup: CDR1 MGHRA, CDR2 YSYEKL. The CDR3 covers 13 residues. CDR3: CASSQETADTIYF. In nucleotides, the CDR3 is TGCGCCAGCAGCCAAGAAACGGCTGACACCATATATTTT.

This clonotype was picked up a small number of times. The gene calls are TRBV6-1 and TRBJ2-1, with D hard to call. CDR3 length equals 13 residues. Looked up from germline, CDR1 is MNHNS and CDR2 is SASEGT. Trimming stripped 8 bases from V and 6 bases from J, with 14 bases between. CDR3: CASRIGGGNEQFF. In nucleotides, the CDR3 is TGTGCCAGCCGGATAGGCGGCGGCAATGAGCAGTTCTTC.

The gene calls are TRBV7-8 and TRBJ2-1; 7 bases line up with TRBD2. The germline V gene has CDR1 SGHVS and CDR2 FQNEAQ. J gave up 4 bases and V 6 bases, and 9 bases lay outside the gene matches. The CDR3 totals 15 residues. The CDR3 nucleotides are TGTGCCAGCAGTACCTCATGGGGGGGATACAATGAGCAGTTCTTC. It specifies CASSTSWGGYNEQFF.

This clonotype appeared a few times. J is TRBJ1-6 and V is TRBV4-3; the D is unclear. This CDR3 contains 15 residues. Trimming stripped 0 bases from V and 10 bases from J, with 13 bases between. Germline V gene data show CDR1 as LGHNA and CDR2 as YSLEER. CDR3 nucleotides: TGCGCCAGCAGCCAAGAAATAGGGTCGGGATCACCCCTCCACTTT. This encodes CASSQEIGSGSPLHF.

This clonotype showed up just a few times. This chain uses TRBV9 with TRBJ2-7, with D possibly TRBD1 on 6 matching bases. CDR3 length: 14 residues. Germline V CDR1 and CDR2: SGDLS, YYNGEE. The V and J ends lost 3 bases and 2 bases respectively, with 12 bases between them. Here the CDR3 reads CASSGTGLPYEQYF. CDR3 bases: TGTGCCAGCAGCGGAACAGGGTTGCCCTACGAGCAGTACTTC.

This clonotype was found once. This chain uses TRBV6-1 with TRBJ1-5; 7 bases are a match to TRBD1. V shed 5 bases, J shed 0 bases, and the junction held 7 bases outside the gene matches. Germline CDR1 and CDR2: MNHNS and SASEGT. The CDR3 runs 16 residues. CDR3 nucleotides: TGTGCCAGCAGTCGGGGACAGTCACTTAGCAATCAGCCCCAGCATTTT. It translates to CASSRGQSLSNQPQHF.

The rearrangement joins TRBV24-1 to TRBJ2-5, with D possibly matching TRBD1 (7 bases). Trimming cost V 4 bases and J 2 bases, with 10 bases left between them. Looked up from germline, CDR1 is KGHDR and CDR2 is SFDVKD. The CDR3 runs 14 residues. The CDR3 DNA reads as TGTGCCACCAGTGACCCAGGGGGGCAAGAGACCCAGTACTTC. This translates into CATSDPGGQETQYF.

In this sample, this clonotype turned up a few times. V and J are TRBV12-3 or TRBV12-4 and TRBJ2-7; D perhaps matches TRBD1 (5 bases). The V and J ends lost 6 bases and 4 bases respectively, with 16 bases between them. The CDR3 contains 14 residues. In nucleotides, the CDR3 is TGTGCCAGCAGCCTTTTTGCAGGGCCGTACGAGCAGTACTTC. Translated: CASSLFAGPYEQYF.

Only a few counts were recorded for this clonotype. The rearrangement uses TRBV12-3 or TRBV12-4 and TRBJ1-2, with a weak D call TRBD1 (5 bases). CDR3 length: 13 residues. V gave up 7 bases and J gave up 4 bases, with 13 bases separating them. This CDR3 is CASTLGVLYGYTF. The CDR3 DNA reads TGTGCCAGCACCCTGGGGGTCCTCTATGGCTACACCTTC.

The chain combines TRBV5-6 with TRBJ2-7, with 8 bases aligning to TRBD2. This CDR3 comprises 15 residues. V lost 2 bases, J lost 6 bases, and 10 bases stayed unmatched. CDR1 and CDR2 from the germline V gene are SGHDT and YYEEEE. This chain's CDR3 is CASSFPPGGLPEQYF. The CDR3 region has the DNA TGTGCCAGCAGCTTCCCTCCGGGGGGGCTTCCCGAGCAGTACTTC. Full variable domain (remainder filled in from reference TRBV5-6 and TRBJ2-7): DAGVTQSPTHLIKTRGQQVTLRCSPKSGHDTVSWYQQALGQGPQFIFQYYEEEERQRGNFPDRFSGHQFPNYSSELNVNALLLGDSALYLCASSFPPGGLPEQYFGPGTRLTVT.

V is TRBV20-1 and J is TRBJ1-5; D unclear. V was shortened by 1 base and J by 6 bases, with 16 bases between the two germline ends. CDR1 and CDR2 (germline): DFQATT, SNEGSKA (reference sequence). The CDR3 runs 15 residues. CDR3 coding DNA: TGCAGTGCTAGAGTCGATCGACGACCTACTCAGCCCCAGCATTTT. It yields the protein CSARVDRRPTQPQHF.

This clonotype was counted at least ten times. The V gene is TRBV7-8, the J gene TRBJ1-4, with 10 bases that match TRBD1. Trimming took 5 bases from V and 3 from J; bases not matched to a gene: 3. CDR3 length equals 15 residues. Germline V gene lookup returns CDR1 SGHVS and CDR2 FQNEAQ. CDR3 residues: CASSRQGAANEKLFF. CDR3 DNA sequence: TGTGCCAGCAGCCGACAGGGGGCGGCTAATGAAAAACTGTTTTTT.

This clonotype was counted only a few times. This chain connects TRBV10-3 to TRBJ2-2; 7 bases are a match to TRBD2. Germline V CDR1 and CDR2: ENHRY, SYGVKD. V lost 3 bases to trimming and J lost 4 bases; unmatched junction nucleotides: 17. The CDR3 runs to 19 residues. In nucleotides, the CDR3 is TGTGCCATCAGTGATTACCGACGCGACGGGGGGTCGGGCACCGGGGAGCTGTTTTTT. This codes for CAISDYRRDGGSGTGELFF.

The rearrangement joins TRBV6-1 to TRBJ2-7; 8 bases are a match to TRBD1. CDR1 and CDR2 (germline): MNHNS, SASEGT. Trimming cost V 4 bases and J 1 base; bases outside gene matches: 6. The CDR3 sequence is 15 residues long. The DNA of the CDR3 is TGTGCCAGCAGTGGACAGGGGCCCTCTTCCTACGAGCAGTACTTC. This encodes CASSGQGPSSYEQYF.

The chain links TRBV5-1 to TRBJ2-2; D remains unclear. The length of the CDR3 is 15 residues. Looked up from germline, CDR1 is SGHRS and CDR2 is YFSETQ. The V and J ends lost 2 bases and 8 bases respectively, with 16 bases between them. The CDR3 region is CASSLLTTLRGELFF. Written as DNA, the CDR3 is TGCGCCAGCAGCTTACTCACCACCCTCAGGGGGGAGCTGTTTTTT.

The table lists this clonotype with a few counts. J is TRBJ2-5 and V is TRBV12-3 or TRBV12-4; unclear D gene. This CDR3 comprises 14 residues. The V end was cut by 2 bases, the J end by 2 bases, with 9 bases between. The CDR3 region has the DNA TGTGCCAGCAGTTTAAGGCGGCAACAAGAGACCCAGTACTTC. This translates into CASSLRRQQETQYF.

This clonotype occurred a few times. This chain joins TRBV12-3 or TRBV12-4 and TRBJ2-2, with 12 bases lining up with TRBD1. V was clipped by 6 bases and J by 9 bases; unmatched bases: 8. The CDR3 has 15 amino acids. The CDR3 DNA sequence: TGTGCCAGCAGGCAGCCCGGGACAGGGGGCCGGGAGCTGTTTTTT. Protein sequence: CASRQPGTGGRELFF.

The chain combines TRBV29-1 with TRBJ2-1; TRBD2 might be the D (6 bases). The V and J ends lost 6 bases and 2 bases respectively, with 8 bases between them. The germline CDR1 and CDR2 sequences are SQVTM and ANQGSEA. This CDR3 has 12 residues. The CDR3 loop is CSVWEAYNEQFF. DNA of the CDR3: TGCAGCGTGTGGGAGGCCTACAATGAGCAGTTCTTC.

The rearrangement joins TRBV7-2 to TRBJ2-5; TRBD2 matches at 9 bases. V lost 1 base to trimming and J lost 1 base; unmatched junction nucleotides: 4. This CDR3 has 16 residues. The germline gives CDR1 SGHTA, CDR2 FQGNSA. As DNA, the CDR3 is TGTGCCAGCAGCTTAGGTAGCGGGGGTACCCAAGAGACCCAGTACTTC. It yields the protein CASSLGSGGTQETQYF.